The present T cell receptor (beta chain) was sequenced within a study of PD-1 blockade in classical Hodgkin lymphoma (dated by TCRdb to about 2020). Regarding the research as a whole: Nivolumab dosing was 3 mg/kg intravenously every 2 weeks, continuing until either disease progression or unacceptable toxicity. To define a peripheral blood immune signature of response to PD-1 blockade in classical Hodgkin lymphoma, the study combined TCR beta sequencing with CyTOF. What the work shows at the level of the full study, not this receptor alone: The study was limited to a single clinical trial cohort, and causes of repertoire differences, possibly disease activity or prior therapy, remained undefined. Baseline diversity similar to that of newly diagnosed patients was observed in trial patients achieving complete response, whereas significantly lower diversity was observed in partial responders and progressors. Lower diversity was seen in patients whose nivolumab began less than 1 year after ASCT, and these patients were left out of later analyses so that immune reconstitution would not confound the results. Baseline TCR diversity was reported as lower in newly diagnosed patients than in healthy donors, and lower still in relapsed/refractory patients. A significant rise by C4D1 was seen in CD4+ but not CD8+ TCR diversity (p=0.0027 vs p=0.16), with the rise being most apparent in complete responders (p=0.02).

The time point label, as the study defines it: cycle 2 day 1 (C2D1) of nivolumab. Relapse after autologous stem cell transplantation had occurred in all trial patients, and cohorts A, B and C were distinguished by prior brentuximab vedotin exposure. A total of over 50 patients with relapsed/refractory classical Hodgkin lymphoma made up the trial cohort, and each patient's best overall response was complete response, partial response or progressive disease. In the multi-cohort phase II CheckMate 205 trial, trial patients received single-agent nivolumab. Best overall response was determined by an independent review committee according to the 2007 International Working Group response criteria. Trial PBMCs were obtained immediately prior to nivolumab initiation (C1D1) and on therapy at cycle 2 day 1 and cycle 4 day 1. Peripheral blood was collected in 8 mL Vacutainer Cell Preparation Tubes, from which PBMCs were isolated by centrifugation and then cryopreserved.

As to this clone: The target of this receptor is not known. No base-level quality is on record; no much larger clone is a single base apart.

The Qiagen DNeasy kit was used to extract genomic DNA both from unsorted PBMCs and from the negatively selected CD4+ and CD8+ fractions. Amplification of TCR beta CDR3 regions was done by immunoSEQ multiplex PCR with primers that anneal to V and J segments. A synthetic immune receptor repertoire was used to minimize amplification bias, and any remaining bias was removed computationally after sequencing. The study's processing was this. Repertoire diversity was quantified as the Shannon entropy index using custom Python scripts. Unsorted, CD4+ and CD8+ repertoires were examined separately, except in combined analyses, for which CD4+ and CD8+ sequences were merged in silico. Clonal expansion was defined as a frequency increase of at least 2-fold after treatment compared with C1D1, and clones undetected at baseline were assigned a pseudocount of 0.5. Singleton clones were defined as clones with 0 or 1 copy at C1D1, and non-singleton clones were defined as clones with 2 or more copies. By matching protein sequences in sorted samples from the same patient, clones expanded in unsorted samples were annotated as CD4+, CD8+ or unknown. Diversity changes from C1D1 to C4D1 were tested in paired samples using Wilcoxon tests. TCRdb retrieved this table from immuneACCESS and kept in-frame rearrangements only. Not all clones are present; in checked studies, unresolved V genes account for under half, and no reason is known for the remainder. The DNA gave D and trimming, while V, J and clone size come from that table. The sample table shows over 15,000 clones, and over 55% are seen once. Around 8.3% of the sample comes from the top ten.

This receptor was taken from a human donor with classical Hodgkin lymphoma. Sequencing was performed on peripheral blood mononuclear cells (PBMCs), taken before the second cycle of nivolumab.

CDR3 reads: CASTLRGGHGSPLHF. The DNA sequence is as follows: TGCGCCAGCACTTTGAGGGGGGGCCATGGTTCACCCCTCCACTTT. Recombination linked TRBV10-2 to TRBJ1-6, with TRBD1 as a weak D call on 6 bases. CDR1 and CDR2, per the germline V gene, are WSHSY and SAAADI. V lost 7 bases and J lost 9 bases; the stretch between them is 19 bases long. CDR3 length: 15 amino acids, cysteine to phenylalanine. The entry retains the CDR3 DNA only, 45 bases that are in frame from base 1.